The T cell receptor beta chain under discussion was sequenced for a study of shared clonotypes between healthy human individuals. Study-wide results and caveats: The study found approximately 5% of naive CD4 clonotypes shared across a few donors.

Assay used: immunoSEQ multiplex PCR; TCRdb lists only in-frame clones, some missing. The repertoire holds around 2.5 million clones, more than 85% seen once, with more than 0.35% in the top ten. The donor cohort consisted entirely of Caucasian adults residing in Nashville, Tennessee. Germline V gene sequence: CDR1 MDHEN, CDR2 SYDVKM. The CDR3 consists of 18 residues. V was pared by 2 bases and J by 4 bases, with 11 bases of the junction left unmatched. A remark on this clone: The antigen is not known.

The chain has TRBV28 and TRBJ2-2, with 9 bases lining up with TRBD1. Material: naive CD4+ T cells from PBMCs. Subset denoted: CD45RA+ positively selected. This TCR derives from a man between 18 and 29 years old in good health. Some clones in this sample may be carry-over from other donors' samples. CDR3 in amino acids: CASSLLPWGQGGTGELFF. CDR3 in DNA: TGTGCCAGCAGTTTACTCCCCTGGGGACAGGGAGGCACCGGGGAGCTGTTTTTT.